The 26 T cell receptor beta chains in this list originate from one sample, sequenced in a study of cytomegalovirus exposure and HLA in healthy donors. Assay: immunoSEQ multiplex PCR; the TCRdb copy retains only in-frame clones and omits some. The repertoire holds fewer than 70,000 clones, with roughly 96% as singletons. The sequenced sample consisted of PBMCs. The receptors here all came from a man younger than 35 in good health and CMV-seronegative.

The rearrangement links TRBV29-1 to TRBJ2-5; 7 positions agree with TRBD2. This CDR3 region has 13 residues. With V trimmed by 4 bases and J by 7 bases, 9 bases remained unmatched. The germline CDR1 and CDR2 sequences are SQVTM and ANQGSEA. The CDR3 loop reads CSVGSLAAVTQYF. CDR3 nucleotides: TGCAGCGTTGGTTCCCTAGCGGCGGTGACCCAGTACTTC.

CDR3 residues: CASSERQGLGTEAFF. CDR3 DNA: TGTGCCAGCAGTGAACGACAGGGTTTGGGCACTGAAGCTTTCTTT. The chain employs TRBV6-1 and TRBJ1-1; 7 positions agree with TRBD1. V lost 2 bases and J lost 4; bases outside the gene matches: 7. Germline CDR1 MNHNS, CDR2 SASEGT. This CDR3 spans 15 amino acids.

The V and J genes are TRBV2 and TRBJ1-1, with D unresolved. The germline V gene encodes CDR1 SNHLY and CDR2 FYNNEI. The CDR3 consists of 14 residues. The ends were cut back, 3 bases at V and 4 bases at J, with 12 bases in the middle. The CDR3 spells CASSDGGMSTEAFF. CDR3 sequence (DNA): TGTGCCAGCAGTGACGGAGGAATGAGCACTGAAGCTTTCTTT.

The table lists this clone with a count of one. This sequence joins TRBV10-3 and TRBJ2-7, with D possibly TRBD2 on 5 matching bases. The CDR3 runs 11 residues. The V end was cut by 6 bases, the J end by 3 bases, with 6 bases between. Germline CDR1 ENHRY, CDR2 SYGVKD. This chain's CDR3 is CAISRDYEQYF. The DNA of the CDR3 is TGTGCCATCAGCCGGGACTACGAGCAGTACTTC.

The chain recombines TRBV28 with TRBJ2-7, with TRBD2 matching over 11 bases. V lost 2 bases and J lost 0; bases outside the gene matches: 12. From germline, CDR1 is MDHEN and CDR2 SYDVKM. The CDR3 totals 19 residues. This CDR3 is CASSLRSGTSGSSSYEQYF. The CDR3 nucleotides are TGTGCCAGCAGTTTAAGGTCCGGGACTAGCGGCTCCTCCTCCTACGAGCAGTACTTC.

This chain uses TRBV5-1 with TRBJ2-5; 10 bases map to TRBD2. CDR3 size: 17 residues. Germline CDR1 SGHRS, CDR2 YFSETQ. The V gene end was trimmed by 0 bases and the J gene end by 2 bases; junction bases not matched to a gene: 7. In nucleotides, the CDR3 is TGCGCCAGCAGCTTGGGGAGTAGGACTAGCGGTCAAGAGACCCAGTACTTC. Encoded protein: CASSLGSRTSGQETQYF.

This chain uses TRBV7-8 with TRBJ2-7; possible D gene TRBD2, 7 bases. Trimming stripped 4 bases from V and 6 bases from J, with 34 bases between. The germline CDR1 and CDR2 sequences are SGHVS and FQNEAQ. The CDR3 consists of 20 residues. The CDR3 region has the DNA TGTGCCAGCAGCTGGCGTAAGGGGGGGAGAGGTAAAGGTCCCTTGGGCGAGCAGTACTTC. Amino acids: CASSWRKGGRGKGPLGEQYF.

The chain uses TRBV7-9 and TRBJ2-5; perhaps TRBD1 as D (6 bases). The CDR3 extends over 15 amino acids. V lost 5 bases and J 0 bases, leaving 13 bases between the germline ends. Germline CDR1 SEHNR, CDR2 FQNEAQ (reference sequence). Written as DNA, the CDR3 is TGTGCCAGCAGCACCCAGGGACACTACCAAGAGACCCAGTACTTC. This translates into CASSTQGHYQETQYF.

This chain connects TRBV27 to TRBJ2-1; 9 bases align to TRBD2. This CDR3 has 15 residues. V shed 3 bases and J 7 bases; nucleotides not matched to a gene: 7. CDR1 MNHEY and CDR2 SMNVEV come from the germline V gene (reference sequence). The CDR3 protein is CASSLVAGVGNEQFF. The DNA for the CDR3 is TGTGCCAGCAGTTTGGTAGCGGGAGTCGGGAATGAGCAGTTCTTC.

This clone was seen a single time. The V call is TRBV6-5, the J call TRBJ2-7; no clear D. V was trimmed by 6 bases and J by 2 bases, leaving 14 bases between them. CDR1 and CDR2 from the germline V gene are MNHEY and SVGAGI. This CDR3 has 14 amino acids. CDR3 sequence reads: CASSDLGRPYEQYF. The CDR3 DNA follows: TGTGCCAGCAGCGACTTGGGTCGACCCTACGAGCAGTACTTC.

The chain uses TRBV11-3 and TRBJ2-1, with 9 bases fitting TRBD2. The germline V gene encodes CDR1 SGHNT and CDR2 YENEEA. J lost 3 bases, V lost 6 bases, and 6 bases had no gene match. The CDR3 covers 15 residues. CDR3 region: CASSPSGKVYNEQFF. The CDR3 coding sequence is TGTGCCAGCAGTCCTAGCGGGAAAGTCTACAATGAGCAGTTCTTC.

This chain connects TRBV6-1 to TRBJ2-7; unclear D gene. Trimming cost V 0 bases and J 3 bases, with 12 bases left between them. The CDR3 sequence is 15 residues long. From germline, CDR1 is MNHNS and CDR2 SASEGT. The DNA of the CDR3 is TGTGCCAGCAGTGAAGCGTCGCAGGTAGTCTACGAGCAGTACTTC. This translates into CASSEASQVVYEQYF.

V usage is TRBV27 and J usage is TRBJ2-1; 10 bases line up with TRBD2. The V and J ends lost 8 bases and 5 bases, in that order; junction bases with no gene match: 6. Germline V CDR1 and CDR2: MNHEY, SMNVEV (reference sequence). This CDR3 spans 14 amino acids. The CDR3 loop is CASCGTSANNEQFF. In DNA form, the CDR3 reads TGTGCCAGCTGCGGGACTAGCGCCAACAATGAGCAGTTCTTC.

CDR3: CASSSGLAGARSYEQYF. Here the CDR3 DNA reads TGTGCCAGCAGTTCCGGACTAGCGGGAGCACGCTCCTACGAGCAGTACTTC. V usage is TRBV27 and J usage is TRBJ2-7, with 13 positions matching TRBD2. Germline assignment: CDR1 MNHEY and CDR2 SMNVEV (reference sequence). The CDR3 consists of 17 residues. With V trimmed by 4 bases and J by 0 bases, 6 bases remained unmatched.

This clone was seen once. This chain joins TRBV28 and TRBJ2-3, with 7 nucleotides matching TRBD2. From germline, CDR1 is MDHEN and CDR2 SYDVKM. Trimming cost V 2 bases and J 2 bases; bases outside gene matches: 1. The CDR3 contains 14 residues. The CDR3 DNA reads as TGTGCCAGCAGTTTACGGGACTACACAGATACGCAGTATTTT. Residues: CASSLRDYTDTQYF.

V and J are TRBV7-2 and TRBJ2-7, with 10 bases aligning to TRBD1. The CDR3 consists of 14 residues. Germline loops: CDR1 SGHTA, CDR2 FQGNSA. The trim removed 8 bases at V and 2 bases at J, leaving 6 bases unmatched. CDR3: CASGPGTGAYEQYF. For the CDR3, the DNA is TGTGCCAGCGGACCCGGGACAGGGGCCTACGAGCAGTACTTC.

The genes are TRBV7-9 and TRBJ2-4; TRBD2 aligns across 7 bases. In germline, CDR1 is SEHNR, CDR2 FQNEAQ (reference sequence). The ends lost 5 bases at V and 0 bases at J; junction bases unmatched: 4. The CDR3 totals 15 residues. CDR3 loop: CASSKAGLAKNIQYF. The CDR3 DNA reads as TGTGCCAGCAGCAAAGCGGGACTAGCCAAAAACATTCAGTACTTC.

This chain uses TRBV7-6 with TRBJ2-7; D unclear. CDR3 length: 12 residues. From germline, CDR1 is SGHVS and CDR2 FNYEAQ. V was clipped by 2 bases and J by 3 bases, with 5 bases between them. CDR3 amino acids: CASSLPGYEQYF. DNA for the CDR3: TGTGCCAGCAGCTTACCCGGCTACGAGCAGTACTTC.

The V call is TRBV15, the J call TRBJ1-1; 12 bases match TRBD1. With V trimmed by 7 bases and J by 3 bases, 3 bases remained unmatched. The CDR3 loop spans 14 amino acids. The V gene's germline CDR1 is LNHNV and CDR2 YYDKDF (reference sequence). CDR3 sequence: CATKGTGGHTEAFF. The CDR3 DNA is TGTGCCACCAAGGGGACAGGGGGCCACACTGAAGCTTTCTTT. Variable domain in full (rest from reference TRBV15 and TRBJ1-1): DAMVIQNPRYQVTQFGKPVTLSCSQTLNHNVMYWYQQKSSQAPKLLFHYYDKDFNNEADTPDNFQSRRPNTSFCFLDIRSPGLGDTAMYLCATKGTGGHTEAFFGQGTRLTVV.

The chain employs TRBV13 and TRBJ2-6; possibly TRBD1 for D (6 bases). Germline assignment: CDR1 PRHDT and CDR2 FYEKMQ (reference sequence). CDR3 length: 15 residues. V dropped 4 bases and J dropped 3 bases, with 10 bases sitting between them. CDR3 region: CASSSTGFGANVLTF. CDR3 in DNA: TGTGCCAGCAGCTCCACAGGGTTTGGGGCCAACGTCCTGACTTTC.

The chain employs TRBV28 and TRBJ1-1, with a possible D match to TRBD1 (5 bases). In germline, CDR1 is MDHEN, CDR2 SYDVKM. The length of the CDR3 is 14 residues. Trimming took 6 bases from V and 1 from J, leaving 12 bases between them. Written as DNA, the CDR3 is TGTGCCAGCAGGTACTACCAGGGGAACACTGAAGCTTTCTTT. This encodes CASRYYQGNTEAFF.

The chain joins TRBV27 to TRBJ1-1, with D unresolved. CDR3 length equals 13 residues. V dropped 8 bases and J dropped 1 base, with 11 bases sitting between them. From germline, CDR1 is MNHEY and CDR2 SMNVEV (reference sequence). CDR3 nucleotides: TGTGCCAGCTCCCCCCCCGGGAACACTGAAGCTTTCTTT. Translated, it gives CASSPPGNTEAFF.

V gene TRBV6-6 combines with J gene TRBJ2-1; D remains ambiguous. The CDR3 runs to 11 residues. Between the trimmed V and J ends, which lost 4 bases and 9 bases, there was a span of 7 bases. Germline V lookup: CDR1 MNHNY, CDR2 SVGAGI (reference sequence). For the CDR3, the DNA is TGTGCCAGCAGTTTAGTTATTGAGCAGTTCTTC. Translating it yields CASSLVIEQFF.

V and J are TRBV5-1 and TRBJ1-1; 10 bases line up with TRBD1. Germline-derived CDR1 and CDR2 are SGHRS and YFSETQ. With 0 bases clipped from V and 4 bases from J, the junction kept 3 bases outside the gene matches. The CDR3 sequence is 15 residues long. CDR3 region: CASSLAGQGGTEAFF. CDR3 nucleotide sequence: TGCGCCAGCAGCTTGGCCGGACAGGGGGGCACTGAAGCTTTCTTT.

The CDR3 sequence: CASRKTGHTGELFF. CDR3 DNA: TGTGCCAGCAGGAAGACAGGGCACACCGGGGAGCTGTTTTTT. The chain couples TRBV2 to TRBJ2-2, with TRBD1 matching over 7 bases. This CDR3 is built from 14 residues. The trim removed 6 bases at V and 3 bases at J, leaving 4 bases unmatched. Germline values: CDR1 SNHLY, CDR2 FYNNEI.

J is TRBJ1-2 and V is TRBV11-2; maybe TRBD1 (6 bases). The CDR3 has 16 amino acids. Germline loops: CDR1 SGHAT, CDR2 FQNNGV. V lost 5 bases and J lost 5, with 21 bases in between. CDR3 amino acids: CASSPTDSRTKYGYTF. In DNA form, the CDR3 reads TGTGCCAGCAGCCCGACGGACAGCAGGACGAAATATGGCTACACCTTC. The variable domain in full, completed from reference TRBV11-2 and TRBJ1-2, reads EAGVAQSPRYKIIEKRQSVAFWCNPISGHATLYWYQQILGQGPKLLIQFQNNGVVDDSQLPKDRFSAERLKGVDSTLKIQPAKLEDSAVYLCASSPTDSRTKYGYTFGSGTRLTVV.